What follows are 25 T cell receptor beta chains derived from one specimen sequenced in a study of shared clonotypes between healthy human individuals. Repertoires were generated with immunoSEQ multiplex PCR, while TCRdb's copy carries only in-frame clones and drops some. The table shows some 2.1 million clones, with approximately 94% occurring only once. The naive CD8 subset, CD45RO-negative cells positively selected for CCR7, excluded terminally differentiated effector memory CD45RA+ cells. Sequencing was performed on naive CD8+ T cells sorted from blood. These receptors came from a man aged 18-30 years in good health.

The CDR3 spells CASSDTGVGNNEQFF. In DNA, the CDR3 is TGTGCCAGCAGTGACACGGGGGTCGGAAACAATGAGCAGTTCTTC. The V gene is TRBV2, the J gene TRBJ2-1, with D tentatively TRBD2 (6 bases). Trimming shortened V by 3 bases and J by 5 bases, and 14 bases separated the two germline ends. The CDR3 is 15 amino acids. Germline CDR1 is SNHLY and CDR2 is FYNNEI.

This clone came up once. The chain is built from TRBV2 and TRBJ2-3; 7 bases align to TRBD2. CDR3 size: 14 residues. The ends lost 2 bases at V and 2 bases at J; junction bases unmatched: 1. CDR1 SNHLY and CDR2 FYNNEI come from the germline V gene. The CDR3 is CASSELAATDTQYF. CDR3 nucleotides: TGTGCCAGCAGTGAACTAGCGGCCACAGATACGCAGTATTTT.

The J gene is TRBJ2-7, the V gene TRBV6-5, with 9 bases lining up with TRBD1. The CDR3 loop spans 14 amino acids. The V and J ends lost 0 bases and 6 bases, in that order; junction bases with no gene match: 3. From germline, CDR1 is MNHEY and CDR2 SVGAGI. CDR3: CASSYSSQGAEQYF. The CDR3 bases are TGTGCCAGCAGTTACTCTTCACAGGGGGCCGAGCAGTACTTC.

On this clone itself: Other DNA sequences of this sample code for an identical CDR3. The chain recombines TRBV7-3 with TRBJ2-7; D is perhaps TRBD2 (6 bases). The V and J ends lost 2 bases and 3 bases respectively, with 11 bases between them. CDR1 and CDR2 (germline): SGHTA, FQGTGA. The CDR3 runs to 14 residues. CDR3 region: CASSLGVGSYEQYF. CDR3 coding DNA: TGTGCCAGCAGCTTAGGGGTCGGGAGCTACGAGCAGTACTTC.

V is TRBV4-1 and J is TRBJ2-7, with 8 bases lining up with TRBD1. Trimming cost V 0 bases and J 6 bases; bases outside gene matches: 10. The CDR3 has 16 residues. The germline V gene encodes CDR1 MGHRA and CDR2 YSYEKL. The CDR3 coding sequence is TGCGCCAGCAGCCAAGAACTCGGGACAGGACGTCTCGAGCAGTACTTC. Its translation is CASSQELGTGRLEQYF.

The chain recombines TRBV2 with TRBJ2-5; 7 bases align to TRBD1. The CDR3 runs 12 residues. CDR1 and CDR2 (germline): SNHLY, FYNNEI. V gave up 10 bases and J gave up 2 bases; unmatched junction bases: 4. This chain's CDR3 is CAIDRAQETQYF. DNA for the CDR3: TGTGCCATCGACAGGGCACAAGAGACCCAGTACTTC.

V and J are TRBV11-1 and TRBJ1-6; D not certain. Trimming shortened V by 1 base and J by 7 bases, and 11 bases separated the two germline ends. CDR3 length equals 15 residues. Per the germline V gene, CDR1 is SGHAT and CDR2 is FQDESV (reference sequence). The CDR3 sequence: CASSLGPGFNSPLHF. The CDR3 DNA sequence: TGTGCCAGCAGCTTAGGTCCCGGGTTCAATTCACCCCTCCACTTT.

Remarks on this clone: The same CDR3 arises from other DNA sequences in this sample as well. The chain couples TRBV28 to TRBJ1-1; 7 bases are a match to TRBD1. The CDR3 loop spans 14 amino acids. Germline CDR1 and CDR2: MDHEN and SYDVKM. The ends lost 5 bases at V and 5 bases at J; junction bases unmatched: 8. The DNA of the CDR3 is TGTGCCAGCAGTCTGACAGGGAGTGGGACTGAAGCTTTCTTT. This encodes CASSLTGSGTEAFF.

The chain links TRBV7-9 to TRBJ2-1; 8 bases map to TRBD2. The germline CDR1 and CDR2 sequences are SEHNR and FQNEAQ (reference sequence). Trimming took 4 bases from V and 0 from J; bases not matched to a gene: 8. CDR3 length: 17 amino acids. In nucleotides, the CDR3 is TGTGCCAGCAGCTCGTCTCAGCGGGAGAGCTCCTACAATGAGCAGTTCTTC. The encoded protein is CASSSSQRESSYNEQFF.

The chain couples TRBV7-9 to TRBJ2-1; no firm D call. This CDR3 contains 12 residues. Trimming removed 5 bases at V and 9 bases at J, with 11 bases between. Germline values: CDR1 SEHNR, CDR2 FQNEAQ (reference sequence). CDR3 nucleotides: TGTGCCAGCAGCAATATATTGGTTGAGCAGTTCTTC. Translation: CASSNILVEQFF. Full variable domain (remainder filled in from reference TRBV7-9 and TRBJ2-1): DTGVSQNPRHKITKRGQNVTFRCDPISEHNRLYWYRQTLGQGPEFLTYFQNEAQLEKSRLLSDRFSAERPKGSFSTLEIQRTEQGDSAMYLCASSNILVEQFFGPGTRLTVL.

This chain uses TRBV7-9 with TRBJ2-5; the D gene is possibly TRBD1 (5 bases). The CDR3 covers 12 residues. Trimming pared 2 bases from V and 9 bases from J, leaving 10 bases between. Germline V gives CDR1 SEHNR, CDR2 FQNEAQ (reference sequence). The CDR3 reads CASSLQPGPQYF. Here the CDR3 DNA reads TGTGCCAGCAGCTTACAGCCAGGGCCCCAGTACTTC.

The genes are TRBV27 and TRBJ2-7; D is unresolved. In germline, CDR1 is MNHEY, CDR2 SMNVEV (reference sequence). V lost 3 bases to trimming and J lost 1 base, with 7 bases between them. The CDR3 has 13 residues. CDR3 sequence: CASSFFGSYEQYF. CDR3 nucleotide sequence: TGTGCCAGCAGTTTCTTTGGGTCCTACGAGCAGTACTTC.

Notes on this clone: Other DNA sequences from this sample encode an identical CDR3 as well. The J gene is TRBJ2-7, the V gene TRBV10-1; D perhaps matches TRBD1 (6 bases). Trimming removed 0 bases at V and 3 bases at J, with 6 bases between. Germline CDR1 and CDR2: WNHNN and SYGVQD (reference sequence). The length of the CDR3 is 13 residues. The DNA of the CDR3 is TGCGCCAGCAGTGAGTCGACAGGCTACGAGCAGTACTTC. As protein: CASSESTGYEQYF.

This sequence joins TRBV2 and TRBJ1-1, with D unresolved. This CDR3 spans 13 amino acids. V lost 10 bases and J lost 0, with 12 bases in between. Germline-derived CDR1 and CDR2 are SNHLY and FYNNEI. CDR3: CATREDLNTEAFF. The CDR3 nucleotides are TGTGCCACTCGTGAGGATCTGAACACTGAAGCTTTCTTT.

The J gene is TRBJ1-2, the V gene TRBV5-1, with 10 bases identical to TRBD1. CDR1 is SGHRS and CDR2 is YFSETQ in the germline V gene. CDR3 size: 16 residues. V shed 4 bases, J shed 5 bases, and the junction held 11 bases outside the gene matches. CDR3 nucleotide sequence: TGCGCCAGCAGCCCGGCCTTCGGGACAGGGGAGTATGGCTACACCTTC. Amino acids: CASSPAFGTGEYGYTF.

This clone was recorded a few times. Other nucleotide sequences from this sample produce the same CDR3. The chain has TRBV7-2 and TRBJ2-7, with no clear D. CDR1 SGHTA and CDR2 FQGNSA come from the germline V gene. The CDR3 extends over 13 amino acids. With 1 base removed from V and 1 base from J, the gap between germline ends came to 5 bases. The CDR3 region is CASSLVRSYEQYF. The CDR3 coding sequence is TGTGCCAGCAGCTTAGTAAGGTCCTACGAGCAGTACTTC.

V gene TRBV6-5 combines with J gene TRBJ2-5, with 8 bases that match TRBD1. The CDR3 is 15 amino acids. V was clipped by 2 bases and J by 4 bases; unmatched bases: 6. Germline CDR1 and CDR2: MNHEY and SVGAGI. The chain's CDR3 is CASSYIDRGSETQYF. CDR3 in DNA: TGTGCCAGCAGTTACATCGACAGGGGATCAGAGACCCAGTACTTC.

This clone was detected only once. The V and J genes are TRBV28 and TRBJ1-1; 8 nucleotides line up with TRBD1. The germline gives CDR1 MDHEN, CDR2 SYDVKM. CDR3 length: 15 residues. V was clipped by 7 bases and J by 5 bases; unmatched bases: 12. The CDR3 bases are TGTGCCAGCAACCTATGGACAGGGAAAGTAACTGAAGCTTTCTTT. This gives the protein CASNLWTGKVTEAFF.

This clone was counted a single time. This chain joins TRBV7-9 and TRBJ2-1; D remains ambiguous. V lost 5 bases and J 5 bases, leaving 10 bases between the germline ends. CDR1 is SEHNR and CDR2 is FQNEAQ in the germline V gene (reference sequence). The CDR3 is 13 amino acids. The DNA for the CDR3 is TGTGCCAGCAGCCCTGATGACCACAATGAGCAGTTCTTC. The encoded protein is CASSPDDHNEQFF. Full variable domain (missing parts from reference TRBV7-9 and TRBJ2-1): DTGVSQNPRHKITKRGQNVTFRCDPISEHNRLYWYRQTLGQGPEFLTYFQNEAQLEKSRLLSDRFSAERPKGSFSTLEIQRTEQGDSAMYLCASSPDDHNEQFFGPGTRLTVL.

The chain links TRBV7-9 to TRBJ1-2; 7 positions match TRBD1. This CDR3 spans 13 amino acids. In germline, CDR1 is SEHNR, CDR2 FQNEAQ (reference sequence). Trimming cost V 5 bases and J 7 bases; bases outside gene matches: 7. The CDR3 loop reads CASSVGTDPGYTF. DNA of the CDR3: TGTGCCAGCAGCGTTGGGACAGATCCTGGCTACACCTTC. The full variable domain, completed using reference TRBV7-9 and TRBJ1-2, is DTGVSQNPRHKITKRGQNVTFRCDPISEHNRLYWYRQTLGQGPEFLTYFQNEAQLEKSRLLSDRFSAERPKGSFSTLEIQRTEQGDSAMYLCASSVGTDPGYTFGSGTRLTVV.

The chain is built from TRBV29-1 and TRBJ2-7, with 11 bases that match TRBD2. V dropped 2 bases and J dropped 2; count of bases not matched to a gene: 5. The CDR3 sequence is 15 residues long. Germline CDR1 SQVTM, CDR2 ANQGSEA. This CDR3 reads CSVERTSGSAYEQYF. CDR3 nucleotide sequence: TGCAGCGTTGAACGGACTAGCGGGTCCGCCTACGAGCAGTACTTC.

The chain employs TRBV2 and TRBJ1-2, with 8 bases lining up with TRBD1. This CDR3 has 13 amino acids. Germline V CDR1 and CDR2: SNHLY, FYNNEI. The J segment lost 5 bases and the V segment lost 3 bases, leaving 2 bases of the junction unmatched. For the CDR3, the DNA is TGTGCCAGCAGTGATACAGGGGGGTATGGCTACACCTTC. Translating gives CASSDTGGYGYTF.

This chain links TRBV2 with TRBJ2-5, with 8 bases identical to TRBD1. The germline gives CDR1 SNHLY, CDR2 FYNNEI. CDR3 length: 15 amino acids. The trim removed 5 bases at V and 5 bases at J, leaving 10 bases unmatched. The chain's CDR3 is CASSFPGQGQETQYF. Here the CDR3 DNA reads TGTGCCAGCAGTTTTCCTGGACAGGGTCAGGAGACCCAGTACTTC.

This clone was detected once. This chain uses TRBV7-3 with TRBJ2-7, with TRBD1 identical over 7 bases. Germline CDR1 reads SGHTA; CDR2 reads FQGTGA. The CDR3 consists of 14 residues. The junction had 8 bases not matched to a gene; V was cut back by 7 bases and J by 2 bases. The CDR3 protein is CASNDRENTYEQYF. The CDR3 DNA sequence: TGTGCCAGCAACGACAGGGAGAACACCTACGAGCAGTACTTC.

The CDR3 sequence is CASSLRQAYEQYF. Here the CDR3 DNA reads TGTGCCAGCAGCCTGAGACAGGCCTACGAGCAGTACTTC. This chain joins TRBV11-3 and TRBJ2-7; TRBD1 is a possible D gene (6 bases). V dropped 5 bases and J dropped 2 bases, with 10 bases sitting between them. This CDR3 has 13 residues. CDR1 and CDR2 from the germline V gene are SGHNT and YENEEA.